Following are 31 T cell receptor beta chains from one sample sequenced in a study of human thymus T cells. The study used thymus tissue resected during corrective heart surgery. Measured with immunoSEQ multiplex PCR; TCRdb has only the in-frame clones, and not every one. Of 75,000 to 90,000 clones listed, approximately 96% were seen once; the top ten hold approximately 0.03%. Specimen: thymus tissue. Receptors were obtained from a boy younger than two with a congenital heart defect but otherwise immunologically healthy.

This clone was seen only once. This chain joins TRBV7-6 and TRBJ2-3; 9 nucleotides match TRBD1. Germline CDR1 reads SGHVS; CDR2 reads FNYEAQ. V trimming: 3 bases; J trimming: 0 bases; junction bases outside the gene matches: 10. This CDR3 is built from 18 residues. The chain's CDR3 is CASSFPTGQGSSTDTQYF. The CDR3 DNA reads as TGTGCCAGCAGCTTTCCGACGGGACAGGGTAGTAGCACAGATACGCAGTATTTT.

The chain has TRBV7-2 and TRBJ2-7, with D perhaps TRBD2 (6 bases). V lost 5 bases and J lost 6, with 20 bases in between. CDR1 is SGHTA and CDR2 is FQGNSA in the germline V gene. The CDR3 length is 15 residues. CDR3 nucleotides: TGTGCCAGCAGCGCCTCCGGGGGTTCGTGTGGCGAGCAGTACTTC. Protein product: CASSASGGSCGEQYF. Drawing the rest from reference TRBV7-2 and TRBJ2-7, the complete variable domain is GAGVSQSPSNKVTEKGKDVELRCDPISGHTALYWYRQSLGQGLEFLIYFQGNSAPDKSGLPSDRFSAERTGGSVSTLTIQRTQQEDSAVYLCASSASGGSCGEQYFGPGTRLTVT.

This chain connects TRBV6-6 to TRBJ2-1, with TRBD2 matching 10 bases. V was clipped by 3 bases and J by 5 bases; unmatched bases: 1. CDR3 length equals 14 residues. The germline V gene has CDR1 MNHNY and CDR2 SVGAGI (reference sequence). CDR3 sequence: CASSYGLADNEQFF. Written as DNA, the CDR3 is TGTGCCAGCAGTTATGGACTAGCGGACAATGAGCAGTTCTTC.

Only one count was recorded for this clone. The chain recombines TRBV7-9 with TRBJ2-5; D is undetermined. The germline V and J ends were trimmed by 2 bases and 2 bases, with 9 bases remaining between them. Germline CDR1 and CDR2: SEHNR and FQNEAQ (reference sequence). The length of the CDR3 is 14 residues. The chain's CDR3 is CASSLSYLQETQYF. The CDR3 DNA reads TGTGCCAGCAGCTTATCCTACTTACAAGAGACCCAGTACTTC. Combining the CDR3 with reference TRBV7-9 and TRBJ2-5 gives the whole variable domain DTGVSQNPRHKITKRGQNVTFRCDPISEHNRLYWYRQTLGQGPEFLTYFQNEAQLEKSRLLSDRFSAERPKGSFSTLEIQRTEQGDSAMYLCASSLSYLQETQYFGPGTRLLVL.

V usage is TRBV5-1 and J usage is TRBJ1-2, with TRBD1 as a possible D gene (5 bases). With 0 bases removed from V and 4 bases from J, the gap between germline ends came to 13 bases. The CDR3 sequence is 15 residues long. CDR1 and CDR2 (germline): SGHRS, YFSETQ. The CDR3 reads CASSLGEGKGYGYTF. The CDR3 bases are TGCGCCAGCAGCTTGGGGGAGGGGAAGGGCTATGGCTACACCTTC.

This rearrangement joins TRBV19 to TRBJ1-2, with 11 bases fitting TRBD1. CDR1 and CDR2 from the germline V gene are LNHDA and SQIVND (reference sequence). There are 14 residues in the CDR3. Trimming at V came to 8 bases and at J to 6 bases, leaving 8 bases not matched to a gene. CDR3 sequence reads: CASLNGTGGNGYTF. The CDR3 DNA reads TGTGCCAGTCTCAACGGGACAGGGGGAAATGGCTACACCTTC.

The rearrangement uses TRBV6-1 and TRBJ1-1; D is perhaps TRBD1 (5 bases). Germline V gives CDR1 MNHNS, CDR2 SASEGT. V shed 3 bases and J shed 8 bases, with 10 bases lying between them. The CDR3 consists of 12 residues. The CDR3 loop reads CASSDPRQEAFF. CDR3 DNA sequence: TGTGCCAGCAGTGACCCTCGACAGGAAGCTTTCTTT.

The CDR3 DNA sequence: TGCGCCAGCTGGACCGGGACCAAGGGGTACAATGAGCAGTTCTTC. Encoded protein: CASWTGTKGYNEQFF. This chain links TRBV4-3 with TRBJ2-1; the D call may be TRBD1 or TRBD2 (5 bases each). The CDR3 spans 15 residues. Looked up from germline, CDR1 is LGHNA and CDR2 is YSLEER. Trimming stripped 8 bases from V and 4 bases from J, with 18 bases between.

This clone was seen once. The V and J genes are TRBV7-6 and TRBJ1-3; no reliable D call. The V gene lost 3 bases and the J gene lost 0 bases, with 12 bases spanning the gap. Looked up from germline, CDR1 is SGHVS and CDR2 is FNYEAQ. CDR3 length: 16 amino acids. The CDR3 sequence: CASSFALNLSGNTIYF. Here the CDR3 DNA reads TGTGCCAGCAGCTTTGCTTTGAACCTCTCTGGAAACACCATATATTTT.

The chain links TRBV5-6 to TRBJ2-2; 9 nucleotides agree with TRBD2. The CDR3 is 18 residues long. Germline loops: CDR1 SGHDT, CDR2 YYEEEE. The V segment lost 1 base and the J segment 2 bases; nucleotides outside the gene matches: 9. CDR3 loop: CASSLYVAGAHNTGELFF. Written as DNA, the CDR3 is TGTGCCAGCAGCTTGTATGTAGCGGGAGCCCACAACACCGGGGAGCTGTTTTTT.

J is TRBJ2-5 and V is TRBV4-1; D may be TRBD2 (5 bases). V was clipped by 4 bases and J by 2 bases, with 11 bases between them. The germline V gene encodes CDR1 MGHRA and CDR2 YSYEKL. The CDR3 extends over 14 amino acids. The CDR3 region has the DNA TGCGCCAGCAGCCCCAACAGACTACAAGAGACCCAGTACTTC. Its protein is CASSPNRLQETQYF.

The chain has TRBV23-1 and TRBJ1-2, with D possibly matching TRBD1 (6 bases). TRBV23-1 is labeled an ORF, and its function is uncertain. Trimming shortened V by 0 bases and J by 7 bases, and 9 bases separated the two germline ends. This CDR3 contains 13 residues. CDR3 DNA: TGCGCCAGCAGTCAATCGCCAGGGGCTGGCTACACCTTC. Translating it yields CASSQSPGAGYTF.

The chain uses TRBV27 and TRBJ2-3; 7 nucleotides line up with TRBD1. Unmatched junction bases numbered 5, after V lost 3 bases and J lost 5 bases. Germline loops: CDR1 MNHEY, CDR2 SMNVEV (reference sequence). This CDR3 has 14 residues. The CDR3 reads CASSLGQLKDTQYF. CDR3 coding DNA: TGTGCCAGCAGTTTGGGACAGTTAAAAGATACGCAGTATTTT.

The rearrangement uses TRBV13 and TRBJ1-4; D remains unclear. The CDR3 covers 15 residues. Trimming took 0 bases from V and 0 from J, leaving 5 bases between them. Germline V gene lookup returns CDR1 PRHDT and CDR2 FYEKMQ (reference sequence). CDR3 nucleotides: TGTGCCAGCAGCTTAGGGCCCTCAACTAATGAAAAACTGTTTTTT. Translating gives CASSLGPSTNEKLFF.

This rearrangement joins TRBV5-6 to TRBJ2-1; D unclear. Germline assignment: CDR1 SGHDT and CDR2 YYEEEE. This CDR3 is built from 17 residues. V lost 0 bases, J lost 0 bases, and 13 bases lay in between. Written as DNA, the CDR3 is TGTGCCAGCAGCTTGGCGATGTCGGCGGCCTCCTACAATGAGCAGTTCTTC. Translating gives CASSLAMSAASYNEQFF.

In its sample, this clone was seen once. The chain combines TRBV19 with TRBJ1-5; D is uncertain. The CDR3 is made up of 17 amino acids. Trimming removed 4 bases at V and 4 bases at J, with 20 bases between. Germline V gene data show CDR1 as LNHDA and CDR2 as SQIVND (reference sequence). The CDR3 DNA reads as TGTGCCAGTAGTACTGTTTACCCGGGCCTTCAAAATCAGCCCCAGCATTTT. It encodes CASSTVYPGLQNQPQHF.

The CDR3 nucleotides read TGCAGTGCTAGAGGCCGGGACGAGCAGTACTTC. This encodes CSARGRDEQYF. The genes are TRBV20-1 and TRBJ2-7; D call uncertain. The CDR3 totals 11 residues. The V gene lost 1 base and the J gene lost 5 bases, with 6 bases spanning the gap. CDR1 DFQATT and CDR2 SNEGSKA come from the germline V gene (reference sequence).

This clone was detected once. CDR3 coding DNA: TGTGCCAGCAGCTCAGGGGGGAACACTGAAGCTTTCTTT. Protein product: CASSSGGNTEAFF. The rearrangement uses TRBV7-2 and TRBJ1-1; 7 bases are a match to TRBD1. CDR1 and CDR2 from the germline V gene are SGHTA and FQGNSA. V gave up 4 bases and J gave up 1 base; unmatched junction bases: 0. The CDR3 is made up of 13 amino acids.

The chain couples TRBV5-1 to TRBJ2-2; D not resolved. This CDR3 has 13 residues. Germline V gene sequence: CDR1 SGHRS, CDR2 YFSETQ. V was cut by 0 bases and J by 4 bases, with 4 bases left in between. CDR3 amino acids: CASSLVGTGELFF. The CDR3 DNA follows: TGCGCCAGCAGCTTGGTTGGCACCGGGGAGCTGTTTTTT.

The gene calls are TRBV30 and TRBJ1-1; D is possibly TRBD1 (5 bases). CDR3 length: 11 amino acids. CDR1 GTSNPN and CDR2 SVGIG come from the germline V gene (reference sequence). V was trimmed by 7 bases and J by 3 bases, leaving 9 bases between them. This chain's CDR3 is CASKGDTEAFF. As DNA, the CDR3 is TGTGCCTCGAAAGGGGACACTGAAGCTTTCTTT. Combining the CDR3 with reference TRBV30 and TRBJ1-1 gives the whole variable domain SQTIHQWPATLVQPVGSPLSLECTVEGTSNPNLYWYRQAAGRGLQLLFYSVGIGQISSEVPQNLSASRPQDRQFILSSKKLLLSDSGFYLCASKGDTEAFFGQGTRLTVV.

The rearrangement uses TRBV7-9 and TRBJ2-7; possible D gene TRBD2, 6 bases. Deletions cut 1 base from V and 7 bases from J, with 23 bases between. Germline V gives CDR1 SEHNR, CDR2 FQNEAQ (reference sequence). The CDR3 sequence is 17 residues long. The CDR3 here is CASSLGLKGLPSEEQYF. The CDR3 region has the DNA TGTGCCAGCAGCTTAGGATTAAAGGGACTGCCCTCTGAAGAGCAGTACTTC. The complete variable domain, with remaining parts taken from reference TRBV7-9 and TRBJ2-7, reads DTGVSQNPRHKITKRGQNVTFRCDPISEHNRLYWYRQTLGQGPEFLTYFQNEAQLEKSRLLSDRFSAERPKGSFSTLEIQRTEQGDSAMYLCASSLGLKGLPSEEQYFGPGTRLTVT.

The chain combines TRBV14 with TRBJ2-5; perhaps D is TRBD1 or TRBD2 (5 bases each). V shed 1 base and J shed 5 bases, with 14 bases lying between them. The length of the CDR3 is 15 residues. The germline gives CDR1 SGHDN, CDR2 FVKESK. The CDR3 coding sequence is TGTGCCAGCAGCCAAGGGGGACCCCGGAGGGAGACCCAGTACTTC. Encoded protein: CASSQGGPRRETQYF. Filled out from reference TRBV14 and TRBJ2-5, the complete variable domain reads EAGVTQFPSHSVIEKGQTVTLRCDPISGHDNLYWYRRVMGKEIKFLLHFVKESKQDESGMPNNRFLAERTGGTYSTLKVQPAELEDSGVYFCASSQGGPRRETQYFGPGTRLLVL.

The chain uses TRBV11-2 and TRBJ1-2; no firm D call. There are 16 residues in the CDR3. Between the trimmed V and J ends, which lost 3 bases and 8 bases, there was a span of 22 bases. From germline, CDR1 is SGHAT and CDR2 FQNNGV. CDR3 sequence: CASSLPKAGSLRGYTF. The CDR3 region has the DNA TGTGCCAGCAGCTTGCCAAAGGCCGGGAGCTTGAGAGGCTACACCTTC.

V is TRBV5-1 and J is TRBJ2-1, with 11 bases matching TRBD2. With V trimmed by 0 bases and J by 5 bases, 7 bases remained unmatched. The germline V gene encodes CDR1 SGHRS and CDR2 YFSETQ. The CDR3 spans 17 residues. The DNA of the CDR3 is TGCGCCAGCAGCTTGGCGGGAACTAGCGGGAGACACAATGAGCAGTTCTTC. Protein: CASSLAGTSGRHNEQFF.

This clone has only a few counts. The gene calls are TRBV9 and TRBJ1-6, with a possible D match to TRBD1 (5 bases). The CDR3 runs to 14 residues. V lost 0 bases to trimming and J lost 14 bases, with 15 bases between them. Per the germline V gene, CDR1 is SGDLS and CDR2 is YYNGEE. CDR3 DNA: TGTGCCAGCAGCGTAGACGGAGGGGAACGTGCCCTCCACTTT. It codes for CASSVDGGERALHF.

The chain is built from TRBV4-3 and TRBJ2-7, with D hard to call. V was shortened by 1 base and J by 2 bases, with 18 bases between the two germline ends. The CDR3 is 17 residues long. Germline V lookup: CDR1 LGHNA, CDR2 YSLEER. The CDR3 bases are TGCGCCAGCAGCCAAGTCGAATTCATTAGGGATCCCTACGAGCAGTACTTC. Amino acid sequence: CASSQVEFIRDPYEQYF.

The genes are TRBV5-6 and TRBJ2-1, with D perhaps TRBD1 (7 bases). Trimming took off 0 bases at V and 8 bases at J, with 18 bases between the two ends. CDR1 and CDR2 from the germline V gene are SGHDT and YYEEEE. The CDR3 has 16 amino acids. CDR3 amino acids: CASSLEPTGEDDEQFF. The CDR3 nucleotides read TGTGCCAGCAGCTTGGAACCTACAGGGGAGGACGATGAGCAGTTCTTC.

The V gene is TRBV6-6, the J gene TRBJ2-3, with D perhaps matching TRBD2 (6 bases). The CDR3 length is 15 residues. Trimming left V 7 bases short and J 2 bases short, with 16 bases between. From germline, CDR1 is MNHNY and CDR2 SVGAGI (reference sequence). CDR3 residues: CASNNGTRTTDTQYF. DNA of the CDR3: TGTGCCAGCAATAACGGGACTCGAACCACAGATACGCAGTATTTT.

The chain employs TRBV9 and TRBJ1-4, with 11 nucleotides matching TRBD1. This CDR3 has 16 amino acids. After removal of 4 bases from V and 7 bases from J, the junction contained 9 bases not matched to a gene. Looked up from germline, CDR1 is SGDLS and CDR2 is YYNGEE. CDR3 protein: CASSPRTGGQGEKLFF. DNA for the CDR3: TGTGCCAGCAGCCCTCGGACAGGGGGCCAGGGTGAAAAACTGTTTTTT.

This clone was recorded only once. The DNA of the CDR3 is TGTGCCAGCACCCTACATACCCCAGAACAGAGCTCCTACGAGCAGTACTTC. It encodes CASTLHTPEQSSYEQYF. The chain carries TRBV28 and TRBJ2-7; D unresolved. CDR3 length equals 17 residues. Germline CDR1 reads MDHEN; CDR2 reads SYDVKM. V lost 7 bases to trimming and J lost 0 bases, with 22 bases between them.

CDR3 protein: CASSLFPQTRSNDTQYF. Written as DNA, the CDR3 is TGTGCCAGCAGCTTATTCCCCCAAACTAGATCCAACGATACGCAGTATTTT. V gene TRBV7-8 combines with J gene TRBJ2-3; a weak D match, TRBD2 (5 bases). The length of the CDR3 is 17 residues. The V gene's germline CDR1 is SGHVS and CDR2 FQNEAQ. V was cut by 2 bases and J by 6 bases, with 21 bases left in between.